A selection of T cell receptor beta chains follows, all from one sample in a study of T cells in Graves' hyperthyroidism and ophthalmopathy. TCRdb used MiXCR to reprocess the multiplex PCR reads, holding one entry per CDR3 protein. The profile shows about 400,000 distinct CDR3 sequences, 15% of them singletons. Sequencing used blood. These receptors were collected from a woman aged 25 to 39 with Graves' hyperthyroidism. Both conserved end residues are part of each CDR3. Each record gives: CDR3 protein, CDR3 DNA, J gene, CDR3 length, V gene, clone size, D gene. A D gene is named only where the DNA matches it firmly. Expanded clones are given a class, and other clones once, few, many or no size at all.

CDR3: CASSFEGEGIQYF
DNA: TGCGCCAGCAGCTTCGAGGGGGAAGGCATTCAGTACTTC
J: TRBJ2-4
length: 13
V: TRBV5-1
size: few
D: -

CDR3: CASSSGTGSTGGYTF
DNA: TGTGCCAGCAGCTCAGGGACAGGGTCAACGGGGGGCTACACCTTC
J: TRBJ1-2
length: 15
V: TRBV7-9
size: few
D: TRBD1

CDR3: CASSSSGLHTMRQFF
DNA: TGTGCCAGCAGCTCCTCGGGACTACATACAATGAGGCAGTTCTTC
J: TRBJ2-1
length: 15
V: TRBV7-2
size: -
D: TRBD2

CDR3: CASSIKGRAMSGSLRTDTQYF
DNA: TGTGCCAGTAGTATAAAGGGTCGAGCGATGAGCGGGAGTCTTCGCACAGATACGCAGTATTTT
J: TRBJ2-3
length: 21
V: TRBV19
size: -
D: TRBD2

CDR3: CASSLGMGFYGANVLTF
DNA: TGTGCCAGCAGCCTAGGGATGGGGTTTTATGGGGCCAACGTCCTGACTTTC
J: TRBJ2-6
length: 17
V: TRBV5-5
size: -
D: -

CDR3: CASSPRTSGSSYNEQFF
DNA: TGCGCCAGCAGCCCGAGGACTAGCGGGAGCTCCTACAATGAGCAGTTCTTC
J: TRBJ2-1
length: 17
V: TRBV5-1
size: -
D: TRBD2

CDR3: CASSIRPGGGRTEAFF
DNA: TGTGCCAGTAGTATACGTCCTGGGGGGGGAAGGACTGAAGCTTTCTTT
J: TRBJ1-1
length: 16
V: TRBV19
size: once
D: -

CDR3: CASSRVEGGGYEQYF
DNA: TGTGCCAGCAGCCGGGTCGAAGGGGGCGGCTACGAGCAGTACTTC
J: TRBJ2-7
length: 15
V: TRBV3-1
size: -
D: TRBD1

CDR3: CASSPHGTEAFF
DNA: TGTGCCAGCTCACCGCACGGGACTGAAGCTTTCTTT
J: TRBJ1-1
length: 12
V: TRBV18
size: many
D: -

CDR3: CASSRYPPTSGSFLETQYF
DNA: TGTGCCAGCAGCCGATACCCTCCGACTAGCGGGAGTTTTTTAGAGACCCAGTACTTC
J: TRBJ2-5
length: 19
V: TRBV7-8
size: many
D: TRBD2

CDR3: CASSLWTSSNQPQHF
DNA: TGTGCCAGCAGCTTGTGGACTTCAAGCAATCAGCCCCAGCATTTT
J: TRBJ1-5
length: 15
V: TRBV7-2
size: many
D: -

CDR3: CSAVLAADTQYF
DNA: TGCAGTGCCGTACTAGCGGCGGATACGCAGTATTTT
J: TRBJ2-3
length: 12
V: TRBV20-1
size: -
D: TRBD2

CDR3: CASSPNRASGANVLTF
DNA: TGTGCCAGCAGCCCGAACAGGGCTTCTGGGGCCAACGTCCTGACTTTC
J: TRBJ2-6
length: 16
V: TRBV28
size: many
D: -

CDR3: CSVLRGVSNEQFF
DNA: TGCAGTGTCCTCCGGGGAGTGTCCAATGAGCAGTTCTTC
J: TRBJ2-1
length: 13
V: TRBV20-1
size: few
D: -